The rows below give T cell receptor beta chains drawn from one sample of a study of regulatory T cells in long-lasting Graves disease. TCRdb reprocessed the multiplex PCR reads with MiXCR, giving one entry per CDR3 protein. The data contain about 380,000 distinct CDR3 sequences, less than 20% of them seen just once; the ten biggest clones take up about a fifth. This sample comprised peripheral blood mononuclear cells (PBMCs), obtained at new diagnosis, from a patient treated with antithyroid drugs. The source of these receptors is a female donor with Graves disease. The CDR3 runs from the conserved cysteine through the conserved F or W. Each record gives: J gene, clone size, V gene, D gene, CDR3 DNA, CDR3 protein. A D gene is named only where the DNA matches it firmly. Expanded clones get a size class; other rows say once, few or many, or leave the size out.

TRBJ2-5 many TRBV20-1 NA TGCAGTGCTATGGGCAGCAAAGAGACCCAGTACTTC CSAMGSKETQYF
TRBJ2-3 many TRBV29-1 NA TGCAGCGTTGTTTTCCTCCGAGGTAGCACAGATACGCAGTATTTT CSVVFLRGSTDTQYF
TRBJ2-1 many TRBV7-9 NA TGTGCCAGCAGCCTGAACACAGGTGCCCTGAACAATGAGCAGTTCTTC CASSLNTGALNNEQFF
TRBJ2-5 NA TRBV7-2 TRBD1 TGTGCCAGCATCGCAGGGGGCCTGGAGACCCAGTACTTC CASIAGGLETQYF
TRBJ2-5 many TRBV7-3 TRBD1 TGTGCCAGCAGACCTGGACAGGGAGCTCGGGAGACCCAGTACTTC CASRPGQGARETQYF
TRBJ1-2 NA TRBV6-2/TRBV6-3 TRBD1 TGTGCCAGCAGCCCACCAATACAGGGGCCGGGCTATGGCTACACCTTC CASSPPIQGPGYGYTF
TRBJ1-5 NA TRBV19 NA TGTGCCACGCAGGCCCCTCGGCGCCAGGGGATCAATCAGCCCCAGCATTTT CATQAPRRQGINQPQHF
TRBJ2-3 many TRBV6-2/TRBV6-3 TRBD2 TGTGCCAGCAGTCAAACCCCATCCCCGCGGGGGAGCACAGATACGCAGTATTTT CASSQTPSPRGSTDTQYF
TRBJ2-1 many TRBV20-1 NA TGCAGTGCTAGAGTCGGCCCCCTTCGCCCCTACAATGAGCAGTTCTTC CSARVGPLRPYNEQFF
TRBJ2-7 many TRBV28 TRBD2 TGTGCCAGCAGAGGACTAGCGGGAGTGTTGGGCTACGAGCAGTACTTC CASRGLAGVLGYEQYF
TRBJ2-7 NA TRBV12-3/TRBV12-4 TRBD2 TGTGCCAGCTCTCCCTTTAGCGGGGGCGTCCAAATTCCCTACGAGCAGTACTTC CASSPFSGGVQIPYEQYF
TRBJ2-1 few TRBV20-1 NA TGCAGTCAGGACTCCCACTCCTACAATGAGCAGTTCTTC CSQDSHSYNEQFF
TRBJ2-2 many TRBV11-2 NA TGTGCCAGCAGCCGCTCTACTAGCGGGGAGCTGTTTTTT CASSRSTSGELFF
TRBJ1-2 many TRBV27 NA TGTGCCAGCAGTTTATATGCGGGGGGCCATGGCTACACCTTC CASSLYAGGHGYTF
TRBJ2-3 NA TRBV7-6 TRBD2 TGTGCCAGCAGCATTAGCGGGGACACAGATACGCAGTATTTT CASSISGDTDTQYF
TRBJ1-2 many TRBV2 NA TGTGCCAGCAGTGAAACAGGTCCCCCCTATGGCTACACCTTC CASSETGPPYGYTF
TRBJ2-7 many TRBV10-3 TRBD2 TGTGCCATCAGTGAGTCTGTTGCGGGAGCCGGGGGGTTGCAGTACTTC CAISESVAGAGGLQYF
TRBJ2-2 NA TRBV4-3 NA TGCGCCAGCGCGAGGAGGGGGGGGAACACCGGGGAGCTGTTTTTT CASARRGGNTGELFF
TRBJ2-1 NA TRBV13 TRBD2 TGTGCCAGCAGCCATCGGGGAGGGGTGAAGGGCAATGAGCAGTTCTTC CASSHRGGVKGNEQFF
TRBJ1-5 NA TRBV7-9 NA TGTGCCAGCAGCTTAGAATACGGGGAAGGCAATCAGCCCCAGCATTTT CASSLEYGEGNQPQHF
TRBJ1-1 NA TRBV7-9 NA TGTGCCAGCAGCGCCGACAGACTTGAAGCTTTCTTT CASSADRLEAFF
TRBJ2-4 NA TRBV29-1 TRBD2 TGCAGCGTTGAATTGGCGGTAGCGGGAGAATCTATAGACATTCAGTACTTC CSVELAVAGESIDIQYF
TRBJ2-5 many TRBV6-1 NA TGTGCCAGCATAAACGGGCAGATTCAACAAGAGACCCAGTACTTC CASINGQIQQETQYF
TRBJ2-5 few TRBV6-1 NA TGTGCCAGCGCCCAGGGTGAGACCCAGTACTTC CASAQGETQYF
TRBJ1-5 NA TRBV10-1 NA TGTGCCAGCAGTGAACTAGCGGGGGCCGGGGTTTGGGGCAATCAGCCCCAGCATTTT CASSELAGAGVWGNQPQHF
TRBJ2-3 few TRBV14 NA TGTGCCAGCAGCCGAACCCTCTCCGATACGCAGTATTTT CASSRTLSDTQYF
TRBJ1-2 many TRBV2 NA TGTGCCAGCAGTGAAGCGGGAGGGGCGAATGGCTACACCTTC CASSEAGGANGYTF
TRBJ1-4 NA TRBV29-1 NA TGCAGCGTCGCACAGGGTCGGTCAACTAATGAAAAACTGTTTTTT CSVAQGRSTNEKLFF
TRBJ1-2 many TRBV27 NA TGTGCCAGCAGTGACTACAGGGCTGGCTACACCTTC CASSDYRAGYTF
TRBJ2-7 NA TRBV11-2 NA TGTGCCAGCAGCTCCCGCTCGGTGGTGCTCGAGCAGTACTTC CASSSRSVVLEQYF
TRBJ2-6 many TRBV3-1 NA TGTGCCAGCAGCAATAATAGAGGGGCCAACGTCCTGACTTTC CASSNNRGANVLTF